This T cell receptor beta chain stems from a study of human T cells and chemical hapten exposure. Study results and limitations: Counts of TCRs above 1 in 1000 frequency stayed unchanged with DPC sensitization.

This CDR3 is 13 amino acids long. From germline, CDR1 is MNHEY and CDR2 SVGAGI. Trimming removed 6 bases at V and 6 bases at J, with 12 bases between. As for time point: pre-sensitization, week 0. Sample treatment: therapeutic diphenylcyclopropenone sensitization with weekly scalp DPC. TCRdb re-called the RACE reads through MiXCR, storing one row per CDR3 protein. The sample contains about 80,000 distinct CDR3 sequences, less than 15% of which appear only once. This clonotype was counted between two and nine times. Its target is not known. The receptor comes from a woman in her forties or fifties with alopecia areata. Some clones in this sample may be carry-over from other donors' samples. Sequencing was performed on whole blood, taken in connection with sensitization to the hapten diphenylcyclopropenone (DPC). V usage is TRBV6-5 and J usage is TRBJ2-1, with D tentatively TRBD1 (6 bases). CDR3 DNA sequence: TGTGCCAGCAGACTGGGACAATTCAATGAGCAGTTCTTC. Translated: CASRLGQFNEQFF.